One and the same sample provided the 2 T cell receptor beta chains below, sequenced in a study of T-cell memory formation after mild COVID-19. One entry per CDR3 protein, called by TCRdb with MiXCR from the 5' RACE reads. The sample includes about 310,000 distinct CDR3 sequences, about 15% of them seen just once. The sample consisted of PBMCs or a T cell subset sorted from them (not recorded which). Source of these receptors: a young man who had mild COVID-19 (a few samples of this study predate the infection). Cell type and time point are not known.

The chain joins TRBV30 to TRBJ2-5; D might be TRBD2 (5 bases). The CDR3 runs to 13 residues. Germline loops: CDR1 GTSNPN, CDR2 SVGIG (reference sequence). Between the trimmed V and J ends, which lost 0 bases and 7 bases, there was a span of 12 bases. DNA of the CDR3: TGTGCCTGGAGTGTACTAGGGTCCAGGACCCAGTACTTC. This translates into CAWSVLGSRTQYF. The whole variable domain, remainder taken from reference TRBV30 and TRBJ2-5, is SQTIHQWPATLVQPVGSPLSLECTVEGTSNPNLYWYRQAAGRGLQLLFYSVGIGQISSEVPQNLSASRPQDRQFILSSKKLLLSDSGFYLCAWSVLGSRTQYFGPGTRLLVL.

V is TRBV9 and J is TRBJ1-4, with TRBD1 as a possible D gene (5 bases). The CDR3 extends over 14 amino acids. Trimming shortened V by 3 bases and J by 5 bases, and 11 bases separated the two germline ends. Germline lookup yields CDR1 SGDLS and CDR2 YYNGEE. The CDR3 bases are TGTGCCAGCAGCGGCCGGGGCCCAAATGAAAAACTGTTTTTT. Translated, it gives CASSGRGPNEKLFF.